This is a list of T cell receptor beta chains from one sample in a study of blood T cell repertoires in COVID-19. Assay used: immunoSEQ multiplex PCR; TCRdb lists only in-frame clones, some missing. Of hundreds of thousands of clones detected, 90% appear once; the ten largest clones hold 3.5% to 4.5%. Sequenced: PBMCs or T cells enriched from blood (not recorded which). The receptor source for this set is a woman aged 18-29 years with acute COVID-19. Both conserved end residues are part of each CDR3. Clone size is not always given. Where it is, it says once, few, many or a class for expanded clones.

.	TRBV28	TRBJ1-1	CASSLSLGQGMTEAFF
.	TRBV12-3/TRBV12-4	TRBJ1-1	CASTPGQNTEAFF
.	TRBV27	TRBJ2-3	CASSLFADTQYF
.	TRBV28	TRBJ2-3	CASSLQLASTDTQYF
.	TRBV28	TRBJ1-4	CATQAPNEKLFF
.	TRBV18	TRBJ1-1	CASSERQGAMNTEAFF
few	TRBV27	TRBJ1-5	CASKPSRQNNQPQHF
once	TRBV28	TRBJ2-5	CASSLPAGETQYF
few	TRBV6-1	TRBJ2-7	CASSEVWTGGYEQYF
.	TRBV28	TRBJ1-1	CASSSQGARAFF
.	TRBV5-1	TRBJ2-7	CASSLGGTASYEQYF
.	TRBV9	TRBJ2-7	CASSPDRDQGEQYF
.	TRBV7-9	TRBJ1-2	CASSLGEGTDVYYGYTF
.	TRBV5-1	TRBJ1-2	CASSLVPGQSQYGYTF
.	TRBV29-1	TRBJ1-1	CSVVPTGGNEAFF